This T cell receptor beta chain was captured in a study of CD8+ T cells in alopecia areata. Turning to the study itself: The drug, oral tofacitinib, was given to treated patients at 5 to 10 mg twice daily. Tofacitinib ran 6 to 18 months, followed by 6 months off drug.

V lost 2 bases and J 4 bases, leaving 10 bases between the germline ends. This CDR3 has 14 residues. CDR1 and CDR2 (germline): SGHRS, YFSETQ. Study-wide results and limits: In lesional scalp, particularly from alopecia totalis/universalis, clonality was higher than in normal scalp. Relative to mice, TCR sharing across patients was less clear, a difference possibly HLA-related.

There are a few counts of this clone. Its antigen is not identified. Extracted RNA was reverse transcribed into cDNA, the sequencing template. Assay used: immunoSEQ multiplex PCR; TCRdb lists only in-frame clones, some missing. The table records 110,000 or so clones, roughly two fifths of them present only once. Sample: CD4+ T cells sorted from blood. This sequence joins TRBV5-1 and TRBJ2-1; D is unclear. This receptor was obtained from a human donor with alopecia areata. This CDR3 is CASSLEWVYNEQFF. Here the CDR3 DNA reads TGCGCCAGCAGCTTAGAGTGGGTTTACAATGAGCAGTTCTTC.